The TCR beta chain described here comes from a study of T-cell reconstitution after alpha-beta-depleted transplantation in children. Unique molecular identifiers were used in preparing the TCRbeta library. TCRdb reprocessed the PCR reads via MiXCR and lists one record per CDR3 protein. The data hold 500,000 to 600,000 distinct CDR3 sequences, with 25% to 30% observed a single time. This TCR was sampled from a boy under two years old with Wiskott-Aldrich syndrome, due to receive a stem cell transplant. This material consisted of PBMCs, taken before TCRalphabeta/CD19-depleted stem cell transplant.

CDR3 amino acids: CASRFGNSNQPQHF. The DNA of the CDR3 is TGTGCCAGCAGGTTTGGGAATAGCAATCAGCCCCAGCATTTT. The rearrangement links TRBV12-3 or TRBV12-4 to TRBJ1-5; D gene ambiguous. This CDR3 has 14 amino acids. Trimming shortened V by 6 bases and J by 0 bases, and 9 bases separated the two germline ends.